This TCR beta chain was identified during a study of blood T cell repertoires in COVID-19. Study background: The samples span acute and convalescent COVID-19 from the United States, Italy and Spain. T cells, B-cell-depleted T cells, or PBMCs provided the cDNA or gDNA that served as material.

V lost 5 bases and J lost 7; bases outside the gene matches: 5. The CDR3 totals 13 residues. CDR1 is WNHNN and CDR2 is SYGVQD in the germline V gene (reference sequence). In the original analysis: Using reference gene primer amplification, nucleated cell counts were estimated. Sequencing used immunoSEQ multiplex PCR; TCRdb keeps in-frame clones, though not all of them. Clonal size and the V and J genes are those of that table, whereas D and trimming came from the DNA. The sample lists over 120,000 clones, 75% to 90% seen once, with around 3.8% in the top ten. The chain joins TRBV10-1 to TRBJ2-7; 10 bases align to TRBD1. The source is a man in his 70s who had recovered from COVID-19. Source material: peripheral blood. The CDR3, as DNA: TGCGCCAGCAGTAGACAGGGGGCCTGGGAGCAGTACTTC. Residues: CASSRQGAWEQYF.